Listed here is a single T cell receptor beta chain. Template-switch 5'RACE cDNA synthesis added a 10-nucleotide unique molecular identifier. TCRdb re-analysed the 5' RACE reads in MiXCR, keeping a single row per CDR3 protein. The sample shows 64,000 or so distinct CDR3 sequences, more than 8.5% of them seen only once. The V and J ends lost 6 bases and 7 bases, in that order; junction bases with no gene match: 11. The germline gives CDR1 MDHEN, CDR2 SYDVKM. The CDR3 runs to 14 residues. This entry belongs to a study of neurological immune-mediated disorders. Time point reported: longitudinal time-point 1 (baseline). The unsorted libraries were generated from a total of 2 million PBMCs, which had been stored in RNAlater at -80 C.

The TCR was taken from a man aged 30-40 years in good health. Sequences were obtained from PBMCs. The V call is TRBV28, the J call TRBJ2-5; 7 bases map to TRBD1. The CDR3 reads CASRWDSEEGTQYF. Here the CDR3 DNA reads TGTGCCAGCAGGTGGGACAGCGAAGAGGGGACCCAGTACTTC.